The present entry profiles one TCR beta chain with its context. These data belong to a study of early T cells in non-severe SARS-CoV-2 infection. Study information: It was bulk RNA from unsorted whole blood that was sequenced, and the chains were unpaired.

Each cDNA molecule carried a unique molecular identifier. TCRdb recomputed calls from the 5' RACE reads with MiXCR, one row per CDR3 protein. The sample includes 75,000 to 80,000 distinct CDR3 sequences, roughly 16% of them seen just once. Trimming pared 5 bases from V and 3 bases from J, leaving 9 bases between. The length of the CDR3 is 13 residues. Per the germline V gene, CDR1 is MNHEY and CDR2 is SVGEGT. The receptor comes from an adult who was a healthcare worker with PCR-confirmed SARS-CoV-2 infection or an uninfected control (not recorded which). The sequenced sample consisted of whole blood. The V gene is TRBV6-2 or TRBV6-3, the J gene TRBJ2-3; the D gene is possibly TRBD2 (6 bases). The CDR3 DNA sequence: TGTGCCAGCAGTGCGGGACTTACAGATACGCAGTATTTT. Translated, it gives CASSAGLTDTQYF.